One and the same sample provided the 9 T cell receptor beta chains below, sequenced in a study of T cells in Graves' hyperthyroidism and ophthalmopathy. RNA transcripts gave rise to amplified TCR beta CDR3 regions. The HTBI set primed first-round TCR CDR3 RT-PCR. TCRdb recomputed calls from the multiplex PCR reads with MiXCR, one row per CDR3 protein. Here the sample spans about 560,000 distinct CDR3 sequences, approximately 15% being singletons. Material for sequencing was blood. Receptor source: a woman aged 18-29 years with Graves' hyperthyroidism.

This clonotype was detected many times. The J gene is TRBJ2-7, the V gene TRBV6-1; D ambiguous. Trimming removed 6 bases from V and 0 bases from J, with 12 bases in between. The V gene's germline CDR1 is MNHNS and CDR2 SASEGT. The CDR3 covers 14 residues. The CDR3, as DNA: TGTGCCAGCAGAAACGCCCCGAGCTCCTACGAGCAGTACTTC. It is translated as CASRNAPSSYEQYF.

The chain is built from TRBV10-2 and TRBJ1-1; 7 bases line up with TRBD1. J was trimmed by 5 bases and V by 6 bases; bases with no gene match: 12. CDR1 and CDR2 from the germline V gene are WSHSY and SAAADI. The CDR3 has 15 amino acids. The CDR3 loop is CASRGDSPLYTEAFF. The CDR3 DNA reads as TGCGCCAGCAGGGGGGACAGCCCCCTTTATACTGAAGCTTTCTTT.

V usage is TRBV6-2 or TRBV6-3 and J usage is TRBJ1-2, with D hard to call. The CDR3 totals 14 residues. V lost 8 bases, J lost 2 bases, and 15 bases lay in between. Germline V gene data show CDR1 as MNHEY and CDR2 as SVGEGT. Written as DNA, the CDR3 is TGTGCCAGCTACCCCCTAGGAGGAAACTATGGCTACACCTTC. Translated: CASYPLGGNYGYTF.

This clonotype was found a few times. The genes are TRBV5-1 and TRBJ2-7; 9 nucleotides line up with TRBD1. Looked up from germline, CDR1 is SGHRS and CDR2 is YFSETQ. The CDR3 sequence is 15 residues long. The trim removed 0 bases at V and 5 bases at J, leaving 6 bases unmatched. CDR3 in DNA: TGCGCCAGCAGCTTGGGGGGACAGGGATCCCACGAGCAGTACTTC. It translates to CASSLGGQGSHEQYF.

The chain couples TRBV20-1 to TRBJ2-7; D uncertain. The CDR3 extends over 14 amino acids. Trimming shortened V by 4 bases and J by 0 bases, and 13 bases separated the two germline ends. Germline lookup yields CDR1 DFQATT and CDR2 SNEGSKA (reference sequence). The DNA of the CDR3 is TGCAGTGCTATAGACTCTCGGAGCTCCTACGAGCAGTACTTC. Its translation is CSAIDSRSSYEQYF.

Comment on this clonotype: The junction departs from germline at one end; a sequencing error may be responsible. This chain uses TRBV6-1 with TRBJ2-1, with 7 bases matching TRBD2. In germline, CDR1 is MNHNS, CDR2 SASEGT. The CDR3 sequence is 14 residues long. CDR3 in DNA: TGTGCCAGCAGCGGGGGGAGCTCCTACAATGAGCAGCTCTTC. It encodes CASSGGSSYNEQLF.

This clonotype has at least ten counts. This rearrangement joins TRBV9 to TRBJ2-7; D is unresolved. Germline assignment: CDR1 SGDLS and CDR2 YYNGEE. CDR3 size: 14 residues. V was trimmed by 4 bases and J by 0 bases, leaving 11 bases between them. The CDR3 is CASSLHPSSYEQYF. The DNA of the CDR3 is TGTGCCAGCAGCCTGCACCCAAGCTCCTACGAGCAGTACTTC.

This clonotype came up many times. The CDR3 region is CSARKLAGEGNEQYF. CDR3 nucleotide sequence: TGCAGTGCTAGAAAACTAGCGGGGGAGGGAAACGAGCAGTACTTC. The genes are TRBV20-1 and TRBJ2-7; 11 bases map to TRBD2. Germline CDR1 and CDR2: DFQATT and SNEGSKA (reference sequence). This CDR3 has 15 amino acids. The trim removed 2 bases at V and 5 bases at J, leaving 8 bases unmatched.

This clonotype has more than one count but fewer than ten. J is TRBJ1-2 and V is TRBV7-9; possibly TRBD1 for D (6 bases). CDR1 and CDR2 (germline): SEHNR, FQNEAQ (reference sequence). This CDR3 region has 16 residues. The V end was cut by 3 bases, the J end by 3 bases, with 17 bases between. The CDR3, as DNA: TGTGCCAGCAGCTTCCTAATAGACAGGCCCGACTATGGCTACACCTTC. It yields the protein CASSFLIDRPDYGYTF.